The 5 T cell receptor beta chains presented below share a single source sample, sequenced in a study of T cell repertoires in cytomegalovirus infection. Using its own MiXCR run on the reads, TCRdb lists one record per CDR3 protein. The sample has fewer than 650,000 distinct CDR3 sequences, approximately 40% seen once; the top ten hold around 48%. These TCRs' antigens remain unknown. Sequences were derived from cultured PBMCs, sampled from culture after CMV antigen stimulation. Source of these receptors: a human donor in good health (CMV status not recorded). Some clones in this sample may be carry-over from other donors' samples.

This chain uses TRBV6-1 with TRBJ1-1; TRBD1 is a possible D gene (5 bases). The CDR3 is 14 amino acids. Per germline, CDR1 MNHNS and CDR2 SASEGT. Deletions cut 9 bases from V and 0 bases from J, with 14 bases between. The CDR3 coding sequence is TGTGCCAGTCAACTGCAGGGATTGAACACTGAAGCTTTCTTT. Protein: CASQLQGLNTEAFF.

J is TRBJ1-6 and V is TRBV11-2, with TRBD1 identical over 7 bases. Germline CDR1 is SGHAT and CDR2 is FQNNGV. J was trimmed by 3 bases and V by 5 bases; bases with no gene match: 7. CDR3 length: 16 amino acids. Here the CDR3 reads CASSAQGTHYNSPLHF. CDR3 nucleotides: TGTGCCAGCAGCGCACAGGGGACCCACTATAATTCACCCCTCCACTTT.

This clonotype was recorded a few times. This chain uses TRBV24-1 with TRBJ2-3; 11 bases are a match to TRBD2. J gave up 2 bases and V 3 bases, and 12 bases lay outside the gene matches. Germline-derived CDR1 and CDR2 are KGHDR and SFDVKD. CDR3 length: 19 amino acids. The CDR3 spells CATSDPLPTSGRPTDTQYF. The CDR3 coding sequence is TGTGCCACCAGTGATCCCCTTCCAACTAGCGGGAGACCCACAGATACGCAGTATTTT.

This chain joins TRBV7-2 and TRBJ1-6, with D unclear. The germline gives CDR1 SGHTA, CDR2 FQGNSA. Trimming stripped 3 bases from V and 11 bases from J, with 8 bases between. CDR3 size: 12 residues. CDR3 protein: CASSFDRAPLHF. The CDR3, as DNA: TGTGCCAGCAGCTTTGATCGAGCACCCCTCCACTTT.

This chain links TRBV5-1 with TRBJ2-3, with D uncertain. This CDR3 contains 13 residues. Germline CDR1 SGHRS, CDR2 YFSETQ. Trimming removed 6 bases at V and 4 bases at J, with 12 bases between. Written as DNA, the CDR3 is TGCGCCAGCAACCGAGAGCCAGCAGATACGCAGTATTTT. This gives the protein CASNREPADTQYF. The full variable domain, its missing parts supplied by reference TRBV5-1 and TRBJ2-3, is KAGVTQTPRYLIKTRGQQVTLSCSPISGHRSVSWYQQTPGQGLQFLFEYFSETQRNKGNFPGRFSGRQFSNSRSEMNVSTLELGDSALYLCASNREPADTQYFGPGTRLTVL.